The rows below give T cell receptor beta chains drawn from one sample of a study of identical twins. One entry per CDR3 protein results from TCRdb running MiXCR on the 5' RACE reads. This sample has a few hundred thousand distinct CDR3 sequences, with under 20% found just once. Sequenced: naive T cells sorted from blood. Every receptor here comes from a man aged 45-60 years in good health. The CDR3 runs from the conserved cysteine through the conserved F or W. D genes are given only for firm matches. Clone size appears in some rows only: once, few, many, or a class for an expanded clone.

TGTGCCATCAGTTCGTTGTCCTACGAGCAGTACTTC,CAISSLSYEQYF,TRBV10-3,TRBJ2-7,-,-
TGTGCCAGCAGTCCGCCCCCACACAAGGGAGCTACTAAAGGCTACACCTTC,CASSPPPHKGATKGYTF,TRBV28,TRBJ1-2,many,-
TGTGCCAGCACCCCTAGGACAGGGGGAGGGTACGAGCAGTACTTC,CASTPRTGGGYEQYF,TRBV12-3/TRBV12-4,TRBJ2-7,few,TRBD1
TGTGCCAGCAGTTTTCACCCAGGCGGGGGGTCCTCCTACGAGCAGTACTTC,CASSFHPGGGSSYEQYF,TRBV12-3/TRBV12-4,TRBJ2-7,few,TRBD2
TGCAGTGCTGAATCTCCCACGTCATGGGGGAGCTCCTACGAGCAGTACTTC,CSAESPTSWGSSYEQYF,TRBV20-1,TRBJ2-7,few,-
TGTGCCTGGACGAACGGGGGCATCGATGGGGATACGCAGTATTTT,CAWTNGGIDGDTQYF,TRBV30,TRBJ2-3,-,-
TGCAGTGCTCCGGACAGGGACGGCTACGAGCAGTACTTC,CSAPDRDGYEQYF,TRBV20-1,TRBJ2-7,many,TRBD1
TGTGCCAGCAGTCCTGGGGCCATCGAAGCTTTCTTT,CASSPGAIEAFF,TRBV12-3/TRBV12-4,TRBJ1-1,many,-
TGTGCCAGCAGTCCCCCCCGGGAGGGCCGGAATGAGCAGTTCTTC,CASSPPREGRNEQFF,TRBV27,TRBJ2-1,many,TRBD2
TGTGCCATCAGTGAGAGGGGGAGCGGGAGGGCTCCTAGCACAGATACGCAGTATTTT,CAISERGSGRAPSTDTQYF,TRBV10-3,TRBJ2-3,few,TRBD2
TGTGCCAGCAGCTTATATAATGTCGGGATCACTAACTATGGCTACACCTTC,CASSLYNVGITNYGYTF,TRBV7-2,TRBJ1-2,few,-
TGTGCCATCAGTGAGTCTCAGCGGGGGGGCCATGAGCAGTTCTTC,CAISESQRGGHEQFF,TRBV10-3,TRBJ2-1,-,TRBD2
TGTGCCAGCAGTTTGGTAGCGGGAAACACCATATATTTT,CASSLVAGNTIYF,TRBV12-3/TRBV12-4,TRBJ1-3,few,-
TGTGCCAGTAGTCCCGGGACAGGGCGGCCCAATCAGCCCCAGCATTTT,CASSPGTGRPNQPQHF,TRBV19,TRBJ1-5,-,TRBD1
TGTGCCAGCACTAAACTTGGTACTAGCGGGGGGGCACATGAGCAGTTCTTC,CASTKLGTSGGAHEQFF,TRBV7-2,TRBJ2-1,few,TRBD2
TGTGCCAGCAGTCAAGTTGTGGGACAGGGTCCCAATGAGCAGTTCTTC,CASSQVVGQGPNEQFF,TRBV27,TRBJ2-1,-,TRBD1
TGTGCCAGCGCCAGTACGTCCAGGGCGAACACTGAAGCTTTCTTT,CASASTSRANTEAFF,TRBV6-1,TRBJ1-1,few,-
TGCAGTGCTAGGCCCATGCTGGGCGCGGGCTATGGCTACACCTTC,CSARPMLGAGYGYTF,TRBV20-1,TRBJ1-2,many,-
TGTGCCAGCAGCCGATCCTCCGGGACTAGCAATGAGCAGTTCTTC,CASSRSSGTSNEQFF,TRBV4-2,TRBJ2-1,few,TRBD2
TGTGCCAGCAGTGAAAGTAGGAGCTCCTACAATGAGCAGTTCTTC,CASSESRSSYNEQFF,TRBV2,TRBJ2-1,-,-
TGCGCCAGCAGCTTGGATTTGTGGCAGCCTCAGAGTTTT,CASSLDLWQPQSF,TRBV5-1,TRBJ2-3,few,-
TGCAGTGCAAAAGCCGGGACGCCTCTAGTACATTCCTACGAGCAGTACTTC,CSAKAGTPLVHSYEQYF,TRBV20-1,TRBJ2-7,many,-
TGTGCCACCAGCAAGGGCTACAATGAGCAGTTCTTC,CATSKGYNEQFF,TRBV15,TRBJ2-1,few,-
TGCGCCAGCAGCCAATGGGGGGGTTCCTACAATGAGCAGTTCTTC,CASSQWGGSYNEQFF,TRBV4-3,TRBJ2-1,-,TRBD2
TGTGCCAGCAGCTTGTGGACAGACTATGGCTACACCTTC,CASSLWTDYGYTF,TRBV5-5,TRBJ1-2,many,-
TGCGCCAGCAGCCAAGAAGACAGGTTCGTCTATGGCTACACCTTC,CASSQEDRFVYGYTF,TRBV4-1,TRBJ1-2,-,-
TGCACTGCTGTAGTTGGGGGACTTTTCTACGAGCAGTACTTC,CTAVVGGLFYEQYF,TRBV20-1,TRBJ2-7,few,-
TGTGCCAGCAGCCAAATGACTAGCGGGGTTTACAATGAGCAGTTCTTC,CASSQMTSGVYNEQFF,TRBV7-2,TRBJ2-1,-,TRBD2
TGTGCCAGCAGTGATAGGGGCTTGAACACTGAAGCTTTCTTT,CASSDRGLNTEAFF,TRBV2,TRBJ1-1,many,-
TGTGCCAGCAGCAAAAACAGCTACAATGAGCAGTTCTTC,CASSKNSYNEQFF,TRBV21-1,TRBJ2-1,-,-
TGCGCCAGCAGCTCGCGGACAGGGGGCCTCAATGAGCAGTTCTTC,CASSSRTGGLNEQFF,TRBV5-1,TRBJ2-1,many,TRBD1
TGTGCCAGCAGTTATCGGACTAGCGAGTACAATGAGCAGTTCTTC,CASSYRTSEYNEQFF,TRBV6-5,TRBJ2-1,many,TRBD2
TGTGCCAGCAGCTCTTGGACATCTGAGACCCAGTACTTC,CASSSWTSETQYF,TRBV7-2,TRBJ2-5,-,-
TGTGCCAGCAGCTTAGCAGGCGGGCAGGGTCGGCTCGAGCAGTACTTC,CASSLAGGQGRLEQYF,TRBV7-9,TRBJ2-7,many,-
TGCGCCAGCAGCTTGGATGGGGTTTTGGGTTCACCCCTCCACTTT,CASSLDGVLGSPLHF,TRBV5-1,TRBJ1-6,few,-
TGTGCCAGCAGCGTACAACCGGGACAGGGTCGGGAGACCCAGTACTTC,CASSVQPGQGRETQYF,TRBV5-5,TRBJ2-5,-,TRBD1
TGTGCCAGCAGCACGGGACAGGGTCTTCGAAACACCATATATTTT,CASSTGQGLRNTIYF,TRBV5-4,TRBJ1-3,-,TRBD1
TGTGCCAGCAGCGTAGAATCCCACTACGAGCAGTACTTC,CASSVESHYEQYF,TRBV9,TRBJ2-7,few,-
TGTGCCAGCAGCCTGACCGCTGGGCCAGAGACCCAGTACTTC,CASSLTAGPETQYF,TRBV3-1,TRBJ2-5,-,-
TGTGCCAGCAGCCAGAGACAGGGGCGATCCTACGAGCAGTACTTC,CASSQRQGRSYEQYF,TRBV11-1,TRBJ2-7,-,TRBD1
TGTGCCAGCAGCAGCGGCAGTACGCAGTATTTT,CASSSGSTQYF,TRBV14,TRBJ2-3,once,-
TGTGCCAGCAGCCTAGCTACTAGCGGGAGTAGGTTTGCCTACGAGCAGTACTTC,CASSLATSGSRFAYEQYF,TRBV7-8,TRBJ2-7,few,TRBD2
TGTGCCATCAGTGAGCTGGACAAAGATAACTATGGCTACACCTTC,CAISELDKDNYGYTF,TRBV10-3,TRBJ1-2,few,-
TGTGCCAGCAGTCCAGGACTAGCGGGATGGGTCACAGATACGCAGTATTTT,CASSPGLAGWVTDTQYF,TRBV12-3/TRBV12-4,TRBJ2-3,few,TRBD2
TGTGCCAGCAGCTTGGGTGGAGTACCCAACGAGCAGTACTTC,CASSLGGVPNEQYF,TRBV5-6,TRBJ2-7,few,-
TGTGCCAGCAGCTTAGGGGGCCGAAATCAGCCCCAGCATTTT,CASSLGGRNQPQHF,TRBV7-9,TRBJ1-5,once,-